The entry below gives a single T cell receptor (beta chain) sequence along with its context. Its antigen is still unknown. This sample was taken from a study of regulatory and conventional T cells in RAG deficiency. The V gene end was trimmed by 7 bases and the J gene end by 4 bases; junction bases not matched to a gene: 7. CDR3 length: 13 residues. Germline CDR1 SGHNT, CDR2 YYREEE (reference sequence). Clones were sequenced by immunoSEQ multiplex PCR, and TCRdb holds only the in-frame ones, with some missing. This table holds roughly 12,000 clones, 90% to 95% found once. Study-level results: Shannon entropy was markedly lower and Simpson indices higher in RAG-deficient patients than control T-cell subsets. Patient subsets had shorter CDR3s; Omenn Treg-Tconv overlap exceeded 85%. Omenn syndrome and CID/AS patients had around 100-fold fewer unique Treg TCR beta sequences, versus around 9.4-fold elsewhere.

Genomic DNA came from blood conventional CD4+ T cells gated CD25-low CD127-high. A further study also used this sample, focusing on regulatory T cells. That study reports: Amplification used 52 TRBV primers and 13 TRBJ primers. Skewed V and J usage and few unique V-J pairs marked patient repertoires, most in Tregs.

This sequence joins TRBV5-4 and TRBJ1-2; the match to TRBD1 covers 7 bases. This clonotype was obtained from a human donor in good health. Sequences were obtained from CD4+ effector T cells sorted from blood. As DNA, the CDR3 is TGTGCCAGCGGCCGGGACAGTCTCTATGGCTACACCTTC. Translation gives CASGRDSLYGYTF.